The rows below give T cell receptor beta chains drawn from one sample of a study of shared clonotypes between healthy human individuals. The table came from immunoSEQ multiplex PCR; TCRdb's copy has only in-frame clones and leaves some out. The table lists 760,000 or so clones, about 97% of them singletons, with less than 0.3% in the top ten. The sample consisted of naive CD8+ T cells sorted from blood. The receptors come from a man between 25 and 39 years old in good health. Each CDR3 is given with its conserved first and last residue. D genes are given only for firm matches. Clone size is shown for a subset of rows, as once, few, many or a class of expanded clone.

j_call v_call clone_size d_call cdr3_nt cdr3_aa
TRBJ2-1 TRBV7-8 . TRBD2 TGTGCCAGCAGGCCGGGACTAGCGGGACGTGAGCAGTTCTTC CASRPGLAGREQFF
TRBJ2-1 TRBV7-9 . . TGTGCCAGCAGTTCCGACGGTTACAATGAGCAGTTCTTC CASSSDGYNEQFF
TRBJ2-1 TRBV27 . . TGTGCCACTAGACGGGAATCCTCCTACAATGAGCAGTTCTTC CATRRESSYNEQFF
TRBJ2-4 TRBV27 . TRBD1 TGTGCCAGCAGTCCCCGACAGGGTCCCCGTATAAACATTCAGTACTTC CASSPRQGPRINIQYF
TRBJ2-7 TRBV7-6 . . TGTGCCAGCAGCTTCGAACAACGCTACGAGCAGTACTTC CASSFEQRYEQYF
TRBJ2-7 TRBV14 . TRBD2 TGTGCCAGCAGCCCCTCCCTAGAGGGACTAGCCTCCTACGAGCAGTACTTC CASSPSLEGLASYEQYF
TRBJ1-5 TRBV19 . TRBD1 TGTGCCAGTAGTAAGACAGGGGGTCAGCCCCAGCATTTT CASSKTGGQPQHF
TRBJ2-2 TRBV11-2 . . TGTGCCAGCAGCTTAGGGGCGCGGGACTGGAGGACCGGGGAGCTGTTTTTT CASSLGARDWRTGELFF
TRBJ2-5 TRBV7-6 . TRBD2 TGTGCCAGCAGCTCCGGACTAGCGGGGGAGACCCAGTACTTC CASSSGLAGETQYF
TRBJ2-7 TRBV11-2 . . TGTGCCAGCAGCTTAGCAGACAAATCCGGGCAGTACTTC CASSLADKSGQYF
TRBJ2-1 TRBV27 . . TGTGCCAGCAGTTCCGGCACAACACAGCCCTACAATGAGCAGTTCTTC CASSSGTTQPYNEQFF
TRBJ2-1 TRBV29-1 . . TGCAGCGTTGAATGCGCTTCGAGCTCCTACAATGAGCAGTTCTTC CSVECASSSYNEQFF
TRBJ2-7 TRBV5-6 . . TGTGCCAGCAGCTTGGGGGCAGCCGCCGACTACGAGCAGTACTTC CASSLGAAADYEQYF
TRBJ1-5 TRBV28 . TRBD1 TGTGCCAGCACTGACAGGGGGCAGGGCAATCAGCCCCAGCATTTT CASTDRGQGNQPQHF
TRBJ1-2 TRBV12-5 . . TGTGCTAGTGGTTCACCATCGACAGATGAGACCTATGGCTACACCTTC CASGSPSTDETYGYTF
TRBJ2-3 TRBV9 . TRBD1 TGTGCCAGCAGCGAGGAACAGGGGGCAACAGATACGCAGTATTTT CASSEEQGATDTQYF
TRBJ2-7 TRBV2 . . TGTGCCAGCAGTGAAATAGGCAGGGGAAGCTCCTACGAGCAGTACTTC CASSEIGRGSSYEQYF
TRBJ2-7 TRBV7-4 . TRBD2 TGTGCCAGCAGCTTAGTCCCGGAAAGGTTGGTACTAGCGGGCACCTCCTACGAGCAGTACTTC CASSLVPERLVLAGTSYEQYF
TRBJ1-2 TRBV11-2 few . TGTGCCAGCAGCTTTACAGGGTCCCTACGCGGCTACACCTTC CASSFTGSLRGYTF
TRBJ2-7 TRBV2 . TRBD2 TGTGCCAGCAGTGAACTCAGGACTAGCAACGAGCAGTACTTC CASSELRTSNEQYF
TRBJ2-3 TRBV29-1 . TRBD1 TGCAGCGTTGAAGGGGACAGTCGCACAGATACGCAGTATTTT CSVEGDSRTDTQYF
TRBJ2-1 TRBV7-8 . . TGTGCCAGTTCAGGCGCGGATAGCTCCTACAATGAGCAGTTCTTC CASSGADSSYNEQFF
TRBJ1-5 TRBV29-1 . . TGCAGCGTTGGAGTTGGGGCCGACAATCAGCCCCAGCATTTT CSVGVGADNQPQHF
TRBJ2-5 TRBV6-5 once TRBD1 TGTGCCAGCAGTCACCGACGGACAGGGAGGGAGACCCAGTACTTC CASSHRRTGRETQYF
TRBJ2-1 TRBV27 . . TGTGCCAGCAGCCCTTCGAGGCGGGGCGATGAGCAGTTCTTC CASSPSRRGDEQFF
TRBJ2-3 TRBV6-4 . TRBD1 TGTGCCAGCAGTGACGGGACAGCTGCAGATACGCAGTATTTT CASSDGTAADTQYF
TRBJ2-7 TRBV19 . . TGTGCCAGTAGTATAACGGATTTGAACGAGCAGTACTTC CASSITDLNEQYF
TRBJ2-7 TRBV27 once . TGTGCCAGCAGTTTATCGTGGGCCAGGGGCTACGAGCAGTACTTC CASSLSWARGYEQYF
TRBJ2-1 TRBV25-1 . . TGTGCCAGCAGGTTACAGGGTGGGTTCAACTACAATGAGCAGTTCTTC CASRLQGGFNYNEQFF
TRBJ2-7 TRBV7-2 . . TGTGCCAGCAGCGCCTTAGGGGGTTGGTACGAGCAGTACTTC CASSALGGWYEQYF
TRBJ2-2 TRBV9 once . TGTGCCAGCAGCGTAGCTGGGACACCTGTCGCCGGGGAGCTGTTTTTT CASSVAGTPVAGELFF
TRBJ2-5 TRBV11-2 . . TGTGCCAGCAGCGGACGAGTGGACCAAGAGACCCAGTACTTC CASSGRVDQETQYF
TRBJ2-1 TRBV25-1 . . TGTGCCAGCAGTGGGATTGGGGACGCGGTTTACAATGAGCAGTTCTTC CASSGIGDAVYNEQFF
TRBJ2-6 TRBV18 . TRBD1 TGTGCCAGCTCACCACTCATGACAGGGGCCGACTCTGGGGCCAACGTCCTGACTTTC CASSPLMTGADSGANVLTF
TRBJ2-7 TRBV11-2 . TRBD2 TGTGCCAGCAGCCTCGGACTAGCGGGAATCTACGAGCAGTACTTC CASSLGLAGIYEQYF
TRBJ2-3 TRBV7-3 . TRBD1 TGTGCCAGCAGCTCCTTTACCCGAGACAGGGAAGTCAGGGATACGCAGTATTTT CASSSFTRDREVRDTQYF
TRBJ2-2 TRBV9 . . TGTGCCAGCAGCGCCACCCGTTGGGCGAACACCGGGGAGCTGTTTTTT CASSATRWANTGELFF
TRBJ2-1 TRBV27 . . TGTGCCAGCAGTCCGTCGTACCCGACGTTTCGCGATGAGCAGTTCTTC CASSPSYPTFRDEQFF
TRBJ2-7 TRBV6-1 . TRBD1 TGTGCCAGCAGTGAAAGGCCAGGGGGCTCCTACGAGCAGTACTTC CASSERPGGSYEQYF
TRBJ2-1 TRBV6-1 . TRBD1 TGTGCCAGCATCGGGCAGGGGGCTGGAAATGAGCAGTTCTTC CASIGQGAGNEQFF
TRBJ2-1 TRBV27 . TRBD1 TGTGCCAGCAGTTTATCGCGGGACAGGGGCTTCTACAATGAGCAGTTCTTC CASSLSRDRGFYNEQFF
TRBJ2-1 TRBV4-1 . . TGCGCCAGCAGCCAAGATGACGGGAGCCCCAATGAGCAGTTCTTC CASSQDDGSPNEQFF
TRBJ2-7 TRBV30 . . TGTGCCTGGAGGGCCACTCTAGGACGGTACGAGCAGTACTTC CAWRATLGRYEQYF
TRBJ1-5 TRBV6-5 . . TGTGCCAGCAGTTATGGTCCTGGGGATAGCAATCAGCCCCAGCATTTT CASSYGPGDSNQPQHF
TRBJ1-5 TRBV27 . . TGTGCCAGCAGTCGTGGACAGCTTAATCAGCCCCAGCATTTT CASSRGQLNQPQHF
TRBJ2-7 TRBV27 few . TGTGCCAGCAGTTTATATCCGGGGGGCAACTACGAGCAGTACTTC CASSLYPGGNYEQYF
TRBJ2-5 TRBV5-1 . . TGCGCCAGCAGCTTGCAGGGGACCCAGTACTTC CASSLQGTQYF
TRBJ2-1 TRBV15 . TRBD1 TGTGCCACCAGCAGAGATACAGGGGCGAATGAGCAGTTCTTC CATSRDTGANEQFF
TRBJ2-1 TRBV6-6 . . TGTGCCAGCGGCGTTAGCTCCTACAATGAGCAGTTCTTC CASGVSSYNEQFF
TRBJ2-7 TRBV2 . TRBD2 TGTGCCAGCGAAACCGGGACTAGCGGGGCACACTCCTACGAGCAGTACTTC CASETGTSGAHSYEQYF
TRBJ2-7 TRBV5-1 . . TGCGCCAGCAGCTTGGACCAGAGTTACGAGCAGTACTTC CASSLDQSYEQYF
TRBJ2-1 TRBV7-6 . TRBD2 TGTGCCAGCAGCTTAGGATTTAGCGGGAAGAATGAGCAGTTCTTC CASSLGFSGKNEQFF
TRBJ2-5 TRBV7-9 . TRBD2 TGTGCCAGCAGCAGCGAGGGACTAGCGGGGCAAGAGACCCAGTACTTC CASSSEGLAGQETQYF
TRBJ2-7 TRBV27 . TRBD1 TGTGCCAGCAGTTCGGACAGGAATCCCTACGAGCAGTACTTC CASSSDRNPYEQYF
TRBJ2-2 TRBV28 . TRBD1 TGTGCCAGCAGTTCCTCCGGGACAGGGATCGGGGAGCTGTTTTTT CASSSSGTGIGELFF
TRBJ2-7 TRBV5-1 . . TGCGCCAGCAGCCCCTGGCCTAAATCCGTTTACGAGCAGTACTTC CASSPWPKSVYEQYF